This T cell receptor beta chain stems from a study of patients and donors after allogeneic stem cell transplantation. Via MiXCR, TCRdb re-called the RT-PCR reads, giving one row per CDR3 protein. The sample holds about 410,000 distinct CDR3 sequences, roughly 17% seen once. The clonotype was recovered from a human donor who was either an allogeneic HSCT recipient or a stem cell or donor lymphocyte infusion donor (not recorded which). It is not recorded whose cells these are; they may come from a transplant donor. Material for sequencing was blood, either unsorted or a sorted T cell fraction (not recorded which).

The CDR3 spells CASSRGGGSGNTIYF. The CDR3 DNA reads TGTGCCAGCAGCCGCGGAGGGGGAAGCGGAAACACCATATATTTT. V is TRBV9 and J is TRBJ1-3; maybe TRBD1 (6 bases). Trimming left V 4 bases short and J 4 bases short, with 15 bases between. The CDR3 runs to 15 residues. Per the germline V gene, CDR1 is SGDLS and CDR2 is YYNGEE.